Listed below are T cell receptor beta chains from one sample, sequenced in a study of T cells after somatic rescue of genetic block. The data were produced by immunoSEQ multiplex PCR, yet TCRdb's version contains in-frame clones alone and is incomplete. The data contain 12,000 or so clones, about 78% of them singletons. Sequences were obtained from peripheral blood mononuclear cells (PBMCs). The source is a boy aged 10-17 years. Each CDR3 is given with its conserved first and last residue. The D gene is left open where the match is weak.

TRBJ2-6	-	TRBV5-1	CASSLEGREANVLTF
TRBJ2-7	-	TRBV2	CASTTGWALEQYF
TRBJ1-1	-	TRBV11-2	CASSQSRQTGEAFF
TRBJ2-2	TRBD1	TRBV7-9	CASSKLPRGLGTGELFF
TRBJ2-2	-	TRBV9	CASSVGATGELFF
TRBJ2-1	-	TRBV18	CASSPHVDNEQFF
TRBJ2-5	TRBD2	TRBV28	CASSYPGELAGGPGETQYF
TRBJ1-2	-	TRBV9	CASSEGTTGLRDYGYTF
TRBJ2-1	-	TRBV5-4	CASSLSIAGRLANEQFF
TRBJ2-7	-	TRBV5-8	CASSLDGSSSYEQYF
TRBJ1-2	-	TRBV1	CTSSREGYTF
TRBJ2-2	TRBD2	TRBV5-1	CASSLNSGRVTGELFF
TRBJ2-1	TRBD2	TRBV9	CASSVASLAGYNEQFF
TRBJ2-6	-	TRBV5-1	CASSLAPSGANVLTF
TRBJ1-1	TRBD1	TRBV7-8	CASSFLTGGVTEAFF
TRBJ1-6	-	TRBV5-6	CASSFAGAVYNSPLHF
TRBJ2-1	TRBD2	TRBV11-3	CASGRGDSYNEQFF
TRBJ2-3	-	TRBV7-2	CASSLGGYTQYF
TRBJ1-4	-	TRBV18	CASSPRYPSEKLFF
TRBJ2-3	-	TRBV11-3	CASSLEEADTQYF
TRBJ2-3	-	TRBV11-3	CASSSGTDTQYF
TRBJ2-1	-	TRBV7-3	CASSQYGANNEQFF
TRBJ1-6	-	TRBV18	CASSPGAVRYNSPLHF
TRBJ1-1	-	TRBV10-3	CAISESKGNTEAFF
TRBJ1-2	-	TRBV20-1	CSAGPGRGYTF
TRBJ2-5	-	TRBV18	CASSPDVVRETQYF
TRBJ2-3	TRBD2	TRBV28	CASSRDKREGADTQYF
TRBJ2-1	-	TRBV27	CASSLGLGSYNEQFF
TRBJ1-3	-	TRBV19	CASNRVSGNTIYF
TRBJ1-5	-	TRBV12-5	CASGLDTGKHF
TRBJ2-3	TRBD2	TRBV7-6	CASSYRASGGFTDTQYF
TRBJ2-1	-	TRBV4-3	CASSQAGFGEQFF
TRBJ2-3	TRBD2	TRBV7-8	CASSTSGTDTQYF
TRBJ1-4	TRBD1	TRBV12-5	CASGPPTGGPNEKLFF
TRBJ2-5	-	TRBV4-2	CASSHGRGEQYF
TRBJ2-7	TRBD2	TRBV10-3	CAIRRTSGTSREQYF
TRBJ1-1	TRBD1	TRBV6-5	CASSQTGGGNTEAFF
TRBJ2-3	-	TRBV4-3	CASSQEAGTDTQYF
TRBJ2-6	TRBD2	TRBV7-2	CASSITGGRAGANVLTF
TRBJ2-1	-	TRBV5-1	CASSLSEAGEQFF
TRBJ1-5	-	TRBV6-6	CASSLDEGNQPQHF
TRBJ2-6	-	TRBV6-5	CASTPAVSGANVLTF
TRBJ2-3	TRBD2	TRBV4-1	CASSQPPGGRADTQYF
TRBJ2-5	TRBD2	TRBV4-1	CASSQDLGGETQYF
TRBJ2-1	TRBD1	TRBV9	CASSSGTGTNNEQFF
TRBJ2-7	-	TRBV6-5	CASSYSGSLYEQYF
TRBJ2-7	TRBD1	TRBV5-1	CASSNVGQGYEQYF
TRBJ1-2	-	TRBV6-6	CASSYSLRYGYTF
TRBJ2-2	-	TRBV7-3	CASSSSGTGELFF
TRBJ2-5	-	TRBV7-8	CASSSTTIPQETQYF
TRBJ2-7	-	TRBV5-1	CASSRESYEQYF